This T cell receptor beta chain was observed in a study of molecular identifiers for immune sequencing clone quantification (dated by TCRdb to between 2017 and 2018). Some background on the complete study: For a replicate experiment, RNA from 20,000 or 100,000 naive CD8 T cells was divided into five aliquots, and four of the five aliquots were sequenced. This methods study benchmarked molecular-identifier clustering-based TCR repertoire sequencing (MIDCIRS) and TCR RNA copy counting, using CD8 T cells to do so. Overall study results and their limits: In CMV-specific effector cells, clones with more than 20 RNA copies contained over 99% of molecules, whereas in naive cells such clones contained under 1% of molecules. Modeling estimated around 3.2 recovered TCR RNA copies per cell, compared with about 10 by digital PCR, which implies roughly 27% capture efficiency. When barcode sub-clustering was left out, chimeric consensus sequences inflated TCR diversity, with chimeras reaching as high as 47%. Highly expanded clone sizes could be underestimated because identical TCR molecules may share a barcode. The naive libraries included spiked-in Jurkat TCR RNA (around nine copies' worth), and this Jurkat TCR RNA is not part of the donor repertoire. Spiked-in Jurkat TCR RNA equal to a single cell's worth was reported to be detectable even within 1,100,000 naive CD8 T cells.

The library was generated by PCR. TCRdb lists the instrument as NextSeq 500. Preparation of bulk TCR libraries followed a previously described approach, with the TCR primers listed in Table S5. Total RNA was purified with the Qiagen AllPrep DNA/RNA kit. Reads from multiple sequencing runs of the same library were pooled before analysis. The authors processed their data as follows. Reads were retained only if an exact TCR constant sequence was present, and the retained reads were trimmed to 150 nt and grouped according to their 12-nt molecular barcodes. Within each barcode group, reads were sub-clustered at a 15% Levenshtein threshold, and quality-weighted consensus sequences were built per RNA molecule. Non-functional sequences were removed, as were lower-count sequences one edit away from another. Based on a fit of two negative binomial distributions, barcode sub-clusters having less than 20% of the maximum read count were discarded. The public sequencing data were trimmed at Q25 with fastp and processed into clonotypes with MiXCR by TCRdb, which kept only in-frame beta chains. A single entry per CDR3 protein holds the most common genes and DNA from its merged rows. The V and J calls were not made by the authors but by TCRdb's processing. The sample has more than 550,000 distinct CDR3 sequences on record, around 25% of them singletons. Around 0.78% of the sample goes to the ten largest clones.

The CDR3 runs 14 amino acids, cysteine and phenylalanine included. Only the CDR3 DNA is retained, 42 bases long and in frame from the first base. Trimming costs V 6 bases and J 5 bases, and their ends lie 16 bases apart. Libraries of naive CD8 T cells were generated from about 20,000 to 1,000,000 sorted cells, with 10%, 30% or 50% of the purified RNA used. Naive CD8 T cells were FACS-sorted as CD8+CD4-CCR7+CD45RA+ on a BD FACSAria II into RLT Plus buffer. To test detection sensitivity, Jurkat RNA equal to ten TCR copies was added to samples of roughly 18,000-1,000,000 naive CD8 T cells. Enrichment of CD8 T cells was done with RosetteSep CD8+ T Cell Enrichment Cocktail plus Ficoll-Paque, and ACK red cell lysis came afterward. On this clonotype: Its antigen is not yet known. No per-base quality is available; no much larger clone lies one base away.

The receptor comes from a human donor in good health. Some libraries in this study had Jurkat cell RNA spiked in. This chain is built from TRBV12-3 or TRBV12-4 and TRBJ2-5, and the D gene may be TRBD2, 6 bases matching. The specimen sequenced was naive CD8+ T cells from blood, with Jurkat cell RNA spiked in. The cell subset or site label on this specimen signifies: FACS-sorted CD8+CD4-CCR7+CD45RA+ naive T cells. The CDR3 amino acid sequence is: CASSQIEGGETQYF. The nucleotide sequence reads TGTGCCAGCAGCCAAATTGAAGGAGGGGAGACCCAGTACTTC.